The 2 T cell receptor beta chains listed next were all sequenced from one sample in a study of monozygotic twins with cystic fibrosis. Generated by immunoSEQ multiplex PCR, the TCRdb table keeps only in-frame clones and is missing some. The top ten hold just under 0.9% of the sample, which has some 31,000 clones, approximately 86% seen once. The source material was blood. The source is a girl aged 2 to 10 with cystic fibrosis.

This chain joins TRBV5-4 and TRBJ2-7; no reliable D call. Trimming stripped 0 bases from V and 4 bases from J, with 5 bases between. The length of the CDR3 is 12 residues. Germline V gene lookup returns CDR1 SGHNT and CDR2 YYREEE (reference sequence). In DNA, the CDR3 is TGTGCCAGCAGCTTGGTGGGTTACGAGCAGTACTTC. Its protein is CASSLVGYEQYF.

The chain couples TRBV7-9 to TRBJ2-3; TRBD2 matches at 7 bases. There are 16 residues in the CDR3. Germline V gene lookup returns CDR1 SEHNR and CDR2 FQNEAQ (reference sequence). The trim removed 1 base at V and 2 bases at J, leaving 6 bases unmatched. The CDR3 nucleotides are TGTGCCAGCAGCTTAGGGTCCGGGACTAACACAGATACGCAGTATTTT. This translates into CASSLGSGTNTDTQYF.